A single sample is the source of the 23 T cell receptor beta chains below, sequenced in a study of molecular identifiers for immune sequencing clone quantification (dated by TCRdb to 2016 to 2019). The library was built by means of PCR. The sequencing machine was an Illumina HiSeq 4000. The public reads were quality trimmed at Q25 with fastp and then assembled into clones with MiXCR by TCRdb, keeping productive beta chains. Under each unique CDR3 protein, matching rows form one entry showing the most common genes and DNA. For this sample there are about 640,000 distinct CDR3 sequences; less than 20% appear just once. The ten largest make up 0.75% to 0.95% of the sample. The sequencing input was naive CD8+ T cells from blood, with Jurkat cell RNA spiked in. The cell subset or site label, read with the paper, signifies: FACS-sorted CD8+CD4-CCR7+CD45RA+ naive T cells. These receptors originate from a human donor in good health. Some libraries in this study had Jurkat cell RNA spiked in.

The chain combines TRBV19 with TRBJ1-6; D gene ambiguous. The germline gives CDR1 LNHDA, CDR2 SQIVND (reference sequence). The CDR3 is 14 residues long. The ends were cut back, 3 bases at V and 0 bases at J, with 3 bases in the middle. CDR3 bases: TGTGCCAGTAGTATCAGCTCCTATAATTCACCCCTCCACTTT. Residues: CASSISSYNSPLHF.

This clonotype showed up many times. The chain recombines TRBV28 with TRBJ1-1; TRBD1 is a possible D gene (5 bases). In germline, CDR1 is MDHEN, CDR2 SYDVKM. Trimming took off 6 bases at V and 6 bases at J, with 8 bases between the two ends. The CDR3 runs 11 residues. The CDR3: CASRGGAEAFF. The CDR3 nucleotides are TGTGCCAGCAGGGGGGGGGCTGAAGCTTTCTTT.

This clonotype was counted ten times or more. The chain combines TRBV12-3 or TRBV12-4 with TRBJ2-5; D is undetermined. The CDR3 covers 14 residues. Trimming removed 7 bases at V and 1 base at J, with 13 bases between. The CDR3 nucleotides read TGTGCCAGCACCACCCTGGGCAGCCAAGAGACCCAGTACTTC. This gives the protein CASTTLGSQETQYF.

Remarks on this clonotype: A much larger clone differs from this one at a single base, so this may be a read error. The genes are TRBV12-3 or TRBV12-4 and TRBJ2-5; 7 nucleotides line up with TRBD1. V trimming: 6 bases; J trimming: 5 bases; junction bases outside the gene matches: 12. The CDR3 has 15 amino acids. Here the CDR3 DNA reads TGTGCCAGCAGGACTAACGACAGGGCGAATGAGACCCAGTACTTC. Its protein product is CASRTNDRANETQYF.

This clonotype was seen at least ten times. This chain links TRBV5-1 with TRBJ2-5; D gene uncertain. Germline V gives CDR1 SGHRS, CDR2 YFSETQ. V lost 4 bases and J lost 1, with 11 bases in between. The CDR3 length is 14 residues. CDR3: CASSPRTRQETQYF. The CDR3 DNA follows: TGCGCCAGCAGCCCCCGGACCCGCCAAGAGACCCAGTACTTC.

The chain uses TRBV27 and TRBJ1-1; TRBD1 agrees at 10 bases. CDR1 MNHEY and CDR2 SMNVEV come from the germline V gene (reference sequence). This CDR3 region has 14 residues. V gave up 8 bases and J gave up 5 bases; unmatched junction bases: 8. In DNA, the CDR3 is TGTGCCAGCGGGTCGGGGACAGGGGTTACTGAAGCTTTCTTT. The encoded protein is CASGSGTGVTEAFF.

This clonotype has more than one count but fewer than ten. The genes are TRBV7-3 and TRBJ2-1, with 7 bases identical to TRBD2. With 2 bases clipped from V and 1 base from J, the junction kept 8 bases outside the gene matches. The germline V gene has CDR1 SGHTA and CDR2 FQGTGA. CDR3 length: 17 residues. CDR3 in DNA: TGTGCCAGCAGCTTAGACCGCGGGAGTGAGTCCTACAATGAGCAGTTCTTC. Residues: CASSLDRGSESYNEQFF.

The V and J genes are TRBV6-2 or TRBV6-3 and TRBJ2-7; a possible D gene is TRBD1 (5 bases). Per the germline V gene, CDR1 is MNHEY and CDR2 is SVGEGT. This CDR3 has 17 amino acids. Trimming stripped 2 bases from V and 2 bases from J, with 19 bases between. The CDR3 coding sequence is TGTGCCAGCAGTTACCCGATGGGGCAGACCAGACCCTACGAGCAGTACTTC. This sequence encodes CASSYPMGQTRPYEQYF.

In this sample, this clonotype turned up many times. This rearrangement joins TRBV28 to TRBJ2-7; TRBD1 is a possible D gene (5 bases). Germline CDR1 is MDHEN and CDR2 is SYDVKM. The V gene lost 4 bases and the J gene lost 5 bases, with 15 bases spanning the gap. The CDR3 covers 14 residues. The CDR3 sequence is CASSWTTLLDEQYF. DNA of the CDR3: TGTGCCAGCAGTTGGACAACCCTCTTGGACGAGCAGTACTTC. Full variable domain (missing parts from reference TRBV28 and TRBJ2-7): DVKVTQSSRYLVKRTGEKVFLECVQDMDHENMFWYRQDPGLGLRLIYFSYDVKMKEKGDIPEGYSVSREKKERFSLILESASTNQTSMYLCASSWTTLLDEQYFGPGTRLTVT.

About this clonotype: An end of the junction does not agree with germline; a read error may underlie this. V usage is TRBV4-1 and J usage is TRBJ1-4; TRBD1 is a possible D gene (6 bases). CDR1 is MGHRA, CDR2 YSYEKL, per germline. The CDR3 extends over 15 amino acids. CDR3 nucleotide sequence: TGCGCCGGCAGCCAAGAGTCGGCCAGGGGTGAAAAACTGTTTTTT. Translated: CAGSQESARGEKLFF.

V usage is TRBV20-1 and J usage is TRBJ1-5; 7 nucleotides align to TRBD1. The CDR3 length is 16 residues. Germline loops: CDR1 DFQATT, CDR2 SNEGSKA (reference sequence). V shed 3 bases, J shed 4 bases, and the junction held 12 bases outside the gene matches. The CDR3 DNA reads as TGCAGTGCTAGGCCCCCCCAGGGGGTAGGTAATCAGCCCCAGCATTTT. Translation gives CSARPPQGVGNQPQHF.

At least ten counts were recorded for this clonotype. V usage is TRBV12-5 and J usage is TRBJ1-1; D gene ambiguous. V was trimmed by 2 bases and J by 6 bases, leaving 10 bases between them. Germline assignment: CDR1 LGHNT and CDR2 FRNRAP. This CDR3 is built from 13 residues. The CDR3 reads CASGLWRASEAFF. CDR3 nucleotide sequence: TGTGCTAGTGGTTTGTGGAGGGCCTCTGAAGCTTTCTTT.

On this clonotype itself: This sequence may be a read error, since a much larger clone differs from it by one base. Lacking the conserved final phenylalanine or tryptophan, this CDR3 likely reflects a read error. J is TRBJ2-7 and V is TRBV27; D is possibly TRBD2 (6 bases). V dropped 3 bases and J dropped 4 bases, with 13 bases sitting between them. CDR1 is MNHEY and CDR2 is SMNVEV in the germline V gene (reference sequence). The CDR3 is 14 residues long. CDR3 DNA: TGTGCCAGCAGTTTTGCGGGGAGAGGGTACGAGCAGTACTCC. As protein: CASSFAGRGYEQYS.

This clonotype occurred many times. The genes are TRBV6-5 and TRBJ2-2; D gene uncertain. The V gene lost 0 bases and the J gene lost 7 bases, with 15 bases spanning the gap. The CDR3 spans 16 residues. Germline loops: CDR1 MNHEY, CDR2 SVGAGI. The CDR3 nucleotides read TGTGCCAGCAGTTACTCGATATCTCCGGCTGGCGGGGAGCTGTTTTTT. Amino acids: CASSYSISPAGGELFF.

The table lists this clonotype with many counts. The rearrangement uses TRBV3-1 and TRBJ2-3; possibly TRBD1 for D (6 bases). CDR1 LGHDT and CDR2 YNNKEL come from the germline V gene (reference sequence). V lost 0 bases and J lost 2, with 18 bases in between. The CDR3 length is 18 residues. The CDR3 is CASSQDYLRGGTTDTQYF. CDR3 DNA: TGTGCCAGCAGCCAAGATTATCTTCGAGGGGGAACCACAGATACGCAGTATTTT.

This clonotype was picked up a small number of times. The J gene is TRBJ2-7, the V gene TRBV5-6, with no clear D. Germline assignment: CDR1 SGHDT and CDR2 YYEEEE. Trimming removed 7 bases at V and 6 bases at J, with 17 bases between. There are 13 residues in the CDR3. The CDR3 coding sequence is TGTGCCAGCGGTTCGTCCCCCCTAGGCGAGCAGTACTTC. Translated: CASGSSPLGEQYF.

This clonotype has a count of ten or more. The genes are TRBV7-6 and TRBJ1-4; 8 bases map to TRBD1. Germline V gene data show CDR1 as SGHVS and CDR2 as FNYEAQ. The CDR3 covers 15 residues. The V and J ends lost 3 bases and 10 bases, in that order; junction bases with no gene match: 10. The CDR3 sequence is CASSFDMDREVKLFF. DNA for the CDR3: TGTGCCAGCAGCTTCGACATGGACAGGGAAGTAAAACTGTTTTTT.

In its sample, this clonotype was seen many times. The chain links TRBV19 to TRBJ1-2; 7 nucleotides agree with TRBD1. Germline CDR1 and CDR2: LNHDA and SQIVND (reference sequence). V shed 5 bases and J 6 bases; nucleotides not matched to a gene: 15. The CDR3 sequence is 16 residues long. CDR3: CASSPSRQGSPNGYTF. The CDR3 DNA is TGTGCCAGTAGTCCGAGCCGACAGGGAAGCCCCAATGGCTACACCTTC.

The gene calls are TRBV27 and TRBJ2-7; D not certain. CDR3 length: 11 residues. The ends were cut back, 2 bases at V and 6 bases at J, with 5 bases in the middle. Per germline, CDR1 MNHEY and CDR2 SMNVEV (reference sequence). As DNA, the CDR3 is TGTGCCAGCAGTTTACCCCCCGAGCAGTACTTC. Translation: CASSLPPEQYF.

This clonotype was picked up many times. This chain connects TRBV7-8 to TRBJ2-3; 9 bases align to TRBD2. The CDR3 totals 17 residues. CDR1 is SGHVS, CDR2 FQNEAQ, per germline. V gave up 5 bases and J gave up 6 bases; unmatched junction bases: 15. CDR3 residues: CASSPRVAGAASDTQYF. CDR3 sequence (DNA): TGTGCCAGCAGCCCCAGGGTAGCGGGGGCCGCCTCGGATACGCAGTATTTT.

There are many counts of this clonotype. This chain uses TRBV18 with TRBJ2-3; either TRBD1 or TRBD2 may supply D (5 bases each). Trimming took off 4 bases at V and 2 bases at J, with 7 bases between the two ends. Germline V gene sequence: CDR1 KGHSH, CDR2 LQKENI. The CDR3 totals 13 residues. In DNA form, the CDR3 reads TGTGCCAGCTCACGGGACGCCACAGATACGCAGTATTTT. Translation gives CASSRDATDTQYF. Full variable domain (outside the CDR3, taken from reference TRBV18 and TRBJ2-3): NAGVMQNPRHLVRRRGQEARLRCSPMKGHSHVYWYRQLPEEGLKFMVYLQKENIIDESGMPKERFSAEFPKEGPSILRIQQVVRGDSAAYFCASSRDATDTQYFGPGTRLTVL.

This clonotype occurred many times. This CDR3 reads CASSEFLYEQYF. The CDR3 region has the DNA TGTGCCAGCAGTGAATTCTTATACGAGCAGTACTTC. The chain has TRBV25-1 and TRBJ2-7; D ambiguous. V dropped 1 base and J dropped 4 bases, with 5 bases sitting between them. CDR3 length equals 12 residues. Germline V gives CDR1 MGHDK, CDR2 SYGVNS.

This clonotype was picked up many times. The chain recombines TRBV5-6 with TRBJ2-7; TRBD2 might be the D (6 bases). Germline loops: CDR1 SGHDT, CDR2 YYEEEE. Trimming removed 0 bases from V and 4 bases from J, with 14 bases in between. The CDR3 loop spans 15 amino acids. This CDR3 reads CASSLDPGVPYEQYF. Here the CDR3 DNA reads TGTGCCAGCAGCTTGGACCCGGGGGTTCCGTACGAGCAGTACTTC.